The 4 T cell receptor beta chains presented below share a single source sample, sequenced in a study of blood T cells in healthy people across ages. Sample-barcoded 5' priming and a J-beta primer mix drove a second PCR of about 6 to 11 cycles. TCRdb called the 5' RACE reads again in MiXCR, with one record for every CDR3 protein. The sample has over 500,000 distinct CDR3 sequences, over 40% seen once. Sequencing input: blood. These receptors were obtained from a woman older than 75 in good health.

The CDR3 sequence: CASSPLGTSTDTQYF. The CDR3 nucleotides read TGTGCCAGCAGCCCCCTCGGGACCAGCACAGATACGCAGTATTTT. V gene TRBV7-3 combines with J gene TRBJ2-3; D tentatively fits TRBD1 or TRBD2 (5 bases each). Germline CDR1 is SGHTA and CDR2 is FQGTGA. V was clipped by 5 bases and J by 0 bases, with 12 bases between them. The CDR3 totals 15 residues. The variable domain in full, completed from reference TRBV7-3 and TRBJ2-3, reads GAGVSQTPSNKVTEKGKYVELRCDPISGHTALYWYRQSLGQGPEFLIYFQGTGAADDSGLPNDRFFAVRPEGSVSTLKIQRTERGDSAVYLCASSPLGTSTDTQYFGPGTRLTVL.

This clonotype was observed many times. This chain links TRBV7-9 with TRBJ2-3; 10 bases agree with TRBD2. The junction had 8 bases not matched to a gene; V was cut back by 2 bases and J by 0 bases. Germline V gene data show CDR1 as SEHNR and CDR2 as FQNEAQ (reference sequence). The CDR3 length is 18 residues. The CDR3 region has the DNA TGTGCCAGCAGCTTATTAGCGGGGGGCCCACCTAGCACAGATACGCAGTATTTT. Translating it yields CASSLLAGGPPSTDTQYF.

This clonotype was observed a handful of times. This sequence joins TRBV7-9 and TRBJ2-1; 8 bases line up with TRBD1. V trimming: 0 bases; J trimming: 9 bases; junction bases outside the gene matches: 7. This CDR3 has 15 residues. Per the germline V gene, CDR1 is SEHNR and CDR2 is FQNEAQ (reference sequence). In DNA, the CDR3 is TGTGCCAGCAGCTTAGCCCCCCAAGGACAGGGTGAGCAGTTCTTC. It translates to CASSLAPQGQGEQFF. The whole variable domain, remainder taken from reference TRBV7-9 and TRBJ2-1, is DTGVSQNPRHKITKRGQNVTFRCDPISEHNRLYWYRQTLGQGPEFLTYFQNEAQLEKSRLLSDRFSAERPKGSFSTLEIQRTEQGDSAMYLCASSLAPQGQGEQFFGPGTRLTVL.

This clonotype has a count of ten or more. The chain combines TRBV5-6 with TRBJ2-1; D is unclear. The CDR3 covers 14 residues. The germline V gene has CDR1 SGHDT and CDR2 YYEEEE. Trimming stripped 3 bases from V and 0 bases from J, with 7 bases between. This CDR3 is CASSWWNSYNEQFF. CDR3 DNA sequence: TGTGCCAGCAGCTGGTGGAACTCCTACAATGAGCAGTTCTTC.